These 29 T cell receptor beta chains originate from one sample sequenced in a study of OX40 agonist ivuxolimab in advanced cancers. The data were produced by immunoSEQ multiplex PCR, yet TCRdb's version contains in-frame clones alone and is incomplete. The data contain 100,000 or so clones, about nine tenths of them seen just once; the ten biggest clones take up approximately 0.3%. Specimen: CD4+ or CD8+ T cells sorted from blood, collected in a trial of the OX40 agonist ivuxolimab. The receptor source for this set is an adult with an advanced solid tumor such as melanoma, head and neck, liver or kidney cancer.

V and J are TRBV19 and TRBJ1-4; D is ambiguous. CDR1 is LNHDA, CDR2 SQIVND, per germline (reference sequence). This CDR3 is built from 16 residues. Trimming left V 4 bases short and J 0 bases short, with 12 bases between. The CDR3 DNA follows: TGTGCCAGTAGTACTCCCCGGGGAGCAACTAATGAAAAACTGTTTTTT. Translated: CASSTPRGATNEKLFF.

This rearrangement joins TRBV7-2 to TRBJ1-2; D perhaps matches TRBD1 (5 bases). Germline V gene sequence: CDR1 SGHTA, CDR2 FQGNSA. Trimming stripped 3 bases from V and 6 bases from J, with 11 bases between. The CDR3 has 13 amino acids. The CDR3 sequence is CASSLGVGDGYTF. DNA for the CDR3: TGTGCCAGCAGCTTGGGGGTGGGGGATGGCTACACCTTC.

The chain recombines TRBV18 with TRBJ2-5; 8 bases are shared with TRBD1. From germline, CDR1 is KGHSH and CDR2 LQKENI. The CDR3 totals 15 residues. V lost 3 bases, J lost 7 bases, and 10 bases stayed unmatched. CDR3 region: CASSPLRTGTGTQYF. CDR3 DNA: TGTGCCAGCTCACCCCTAAGGACAGGGACGGGGACCCAGTACTTC.

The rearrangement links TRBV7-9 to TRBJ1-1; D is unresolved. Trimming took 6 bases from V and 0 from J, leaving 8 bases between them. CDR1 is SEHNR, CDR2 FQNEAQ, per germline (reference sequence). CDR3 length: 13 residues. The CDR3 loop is CASSQEMNTEAFF. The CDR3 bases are TGTGCCAGCAGTCAAGAGATGAACACTGAAGCTTTCTTT.

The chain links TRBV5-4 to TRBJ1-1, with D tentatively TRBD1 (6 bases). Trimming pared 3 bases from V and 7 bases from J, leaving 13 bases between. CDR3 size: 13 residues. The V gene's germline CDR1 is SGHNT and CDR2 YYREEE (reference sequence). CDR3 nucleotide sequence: TGTGCCAGCAGCTCCGACAGGAACGTTGAAGCTTTCTTT. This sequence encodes CASSSDRNVEAFF.

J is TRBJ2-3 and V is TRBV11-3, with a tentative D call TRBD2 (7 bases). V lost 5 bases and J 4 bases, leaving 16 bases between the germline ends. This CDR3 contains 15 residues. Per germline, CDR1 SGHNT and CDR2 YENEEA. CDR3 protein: CASSGGSGAPDTQYF. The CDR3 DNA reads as TGTGCCAGCAGCGGGGGCAGCGGGGCTCCAGATACGCAGTATTTT.

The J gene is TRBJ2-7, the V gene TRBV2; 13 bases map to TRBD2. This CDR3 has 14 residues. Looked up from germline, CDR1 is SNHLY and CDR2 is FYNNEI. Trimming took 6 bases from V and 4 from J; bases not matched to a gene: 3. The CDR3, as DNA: TGTGCCAGCAGAGGGACTAGCGGGGCATACGAGCAGTACTTC. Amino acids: CASRGTSGAYEQYF.

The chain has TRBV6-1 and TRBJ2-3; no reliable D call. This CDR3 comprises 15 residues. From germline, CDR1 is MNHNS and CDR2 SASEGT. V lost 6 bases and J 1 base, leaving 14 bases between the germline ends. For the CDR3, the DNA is TGTGCCAGCAGCGTCCAGAGGACCCGCACAGATACGCAGTATTTT. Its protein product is CASSVQRTRTDTQYF.

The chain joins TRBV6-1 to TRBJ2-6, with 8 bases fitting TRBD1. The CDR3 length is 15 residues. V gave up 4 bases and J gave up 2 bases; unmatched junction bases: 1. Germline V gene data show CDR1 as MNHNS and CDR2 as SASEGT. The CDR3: CASSVGQAGANVLTF. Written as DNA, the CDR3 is TGTGCCAGCAGTGTGGGACAGGCTGGGGCCAACGTCCTGACTTTC.

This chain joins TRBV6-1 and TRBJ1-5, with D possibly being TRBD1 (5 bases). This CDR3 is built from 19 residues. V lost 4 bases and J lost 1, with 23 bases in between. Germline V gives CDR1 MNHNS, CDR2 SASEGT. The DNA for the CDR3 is TGTGCCAGCAGTGCTAGACCGGGGCAACAGGCCGCCAGCAATCAGCCCCAGCATTTT. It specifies CASSARPGQQAASNQPQHF.

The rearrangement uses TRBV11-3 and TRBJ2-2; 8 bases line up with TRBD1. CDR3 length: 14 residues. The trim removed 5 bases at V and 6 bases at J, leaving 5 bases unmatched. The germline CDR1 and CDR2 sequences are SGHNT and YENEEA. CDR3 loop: CASSIGQGPGELFF. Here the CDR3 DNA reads TGTGCCAGCAGCATAGGACAGGGACCCGGGGAGCTGTTTTTT. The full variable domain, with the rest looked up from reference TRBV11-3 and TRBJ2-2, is EAGVVQSPRYKIIEKKQPVAFWCNPISGHNTLYWYLQNLGQGPELLIRYENEEAVDDSQLPKDRFSAERLKGVDSTLKIQPAELGDSAVYLCASSIGQGPGELFFGEGSRLTVL.

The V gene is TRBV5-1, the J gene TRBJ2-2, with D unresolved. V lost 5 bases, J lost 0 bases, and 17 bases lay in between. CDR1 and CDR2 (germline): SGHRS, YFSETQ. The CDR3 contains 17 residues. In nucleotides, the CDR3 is TGCGCCAGCAGTCGGGCTCTTAGGGCCCCGAACACCGGGGAGCTGTTTTTT. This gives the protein CASSRALRAPNTGELFF.

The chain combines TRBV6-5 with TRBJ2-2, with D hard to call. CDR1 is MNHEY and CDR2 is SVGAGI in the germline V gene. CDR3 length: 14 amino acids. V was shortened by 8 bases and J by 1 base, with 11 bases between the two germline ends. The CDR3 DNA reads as TGTGCCAGCTGTGCGGAGATGAACACCGGGGAGCTGTTTTTT. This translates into CASCAEMNTGELFF.

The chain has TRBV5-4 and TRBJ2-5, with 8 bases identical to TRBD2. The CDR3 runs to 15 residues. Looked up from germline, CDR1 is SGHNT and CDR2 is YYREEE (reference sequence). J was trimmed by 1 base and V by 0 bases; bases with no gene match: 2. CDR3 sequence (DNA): TGTGCCAGCAGCTTGGAGCGGGGGCGCCAAGAGACCCAGTACTTC. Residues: CASSLERGRQETQYF.

CDR3 region: CASSFDRGGGGNTIYF. CDR3 bases: TGTGCCAGCAGCTTCGACAGGGGAGGCGGTGGAAACACCATATATTTT. The chain joins TRBV16 to TRBJ1-3; 8 bases align to TRBD1. The CDR3 is made up of 16 amino acids. CDR1 is KGHSY, CDR2 FQNENV, per germline. The junction had 9 bases not matched to a gene; V was cut back by 5 bases and J by 3 bases.

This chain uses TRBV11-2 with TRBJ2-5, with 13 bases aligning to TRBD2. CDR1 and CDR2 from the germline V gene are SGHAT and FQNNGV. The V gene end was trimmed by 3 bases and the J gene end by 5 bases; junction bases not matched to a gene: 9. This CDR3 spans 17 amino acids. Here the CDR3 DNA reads TGTGCCAGCAGCTTCGTCACTAGCGGGGGGGCCTCGGAGACCCAGTACTTC. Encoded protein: CASSFVTSGGASETQYF.

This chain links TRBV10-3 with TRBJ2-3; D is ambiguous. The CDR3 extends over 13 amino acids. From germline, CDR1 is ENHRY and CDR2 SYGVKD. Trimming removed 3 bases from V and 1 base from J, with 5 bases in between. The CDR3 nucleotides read TGTGCCATCAGTGATGGGGGCACAGATACGCAGTATTTT. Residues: CAISDGGTDTQYF.

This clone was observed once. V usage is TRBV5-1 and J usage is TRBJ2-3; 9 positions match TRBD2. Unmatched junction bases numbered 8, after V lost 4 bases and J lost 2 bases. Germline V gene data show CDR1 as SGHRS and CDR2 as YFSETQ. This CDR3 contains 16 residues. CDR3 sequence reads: CASSRVAGAFTDTQYF. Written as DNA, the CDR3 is TGCGCCAGCAGCCGGGTAGCGGGGGCATTCACAGATACGCAGTATTTT.

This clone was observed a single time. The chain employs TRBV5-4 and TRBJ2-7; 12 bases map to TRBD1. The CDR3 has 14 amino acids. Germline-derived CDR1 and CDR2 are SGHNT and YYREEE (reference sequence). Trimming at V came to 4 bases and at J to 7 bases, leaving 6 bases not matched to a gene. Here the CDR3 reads CASSRDRGPGEQYF. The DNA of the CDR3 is TGTGCCAGCAGCCGGGACAGGGGGCCGGGGGAGCAGTACTTC.

The CDR3 nucleotides read TGTGCCAGCAGTGCCGTCGGGGCTACGGCTTTCTTT. Translation gives CASSAVGATAFF. The rearrangement uses TRBV25-1 and TRBJ1-1; TRBD1 might be the D (5 bases). CDR3 length: 12 amino acids. Trimming removed 4 bases from V and 11 bases from J, with 14 bases in between. CDR1 is MGHDK, CDR2 SYGVNS, per germline.

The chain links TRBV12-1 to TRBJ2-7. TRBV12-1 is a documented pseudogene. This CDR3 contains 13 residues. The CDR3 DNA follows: TGTGCCAGAGGGGCGGGTCGCCGCTACGAGCAGTACTTC. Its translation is CARGAGRRYEQYF.

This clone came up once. In DNA, the CDR3 is TGTGCCAGCTCACCACTTTCCAATGAAAAACTGTTTTTT. It specifies CASSPLSNEKLFF. The V gene is TRBV18, the J gene TRBJ1-4; D not certain. V was trimmed by 1 base and J by 5 bases, leaving 5 bases between them. The CDR3 spans 13 residues. CDR1 and CDR2 (germline): KGHSH, LQKENI.

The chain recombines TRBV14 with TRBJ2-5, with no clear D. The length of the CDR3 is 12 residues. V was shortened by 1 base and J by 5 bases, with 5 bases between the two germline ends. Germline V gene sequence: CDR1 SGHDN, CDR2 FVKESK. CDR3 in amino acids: CASSQGRETQYF. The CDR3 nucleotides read TGTGCCAGCAGCCAAGGGCGCGAGACCCAGTACTTC.

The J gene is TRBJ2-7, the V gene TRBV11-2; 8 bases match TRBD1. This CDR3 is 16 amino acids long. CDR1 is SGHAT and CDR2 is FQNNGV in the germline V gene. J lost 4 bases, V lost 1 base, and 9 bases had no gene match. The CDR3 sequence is CASSLGTGKSWYEQYF. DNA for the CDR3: TGTGCCAGCAGCTTAGGGACAGGGAAATCTTGGTACGAGCAGTACTTC.

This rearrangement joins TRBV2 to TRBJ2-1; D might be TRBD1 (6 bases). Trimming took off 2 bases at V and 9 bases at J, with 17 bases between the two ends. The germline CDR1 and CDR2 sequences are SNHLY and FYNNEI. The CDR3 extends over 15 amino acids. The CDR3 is CASSELAGVGGEQFF. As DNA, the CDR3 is TGTGCCAGCAGTGAATTGGCAGGGGTCGGCGGTGAGCAGTTCTTC.

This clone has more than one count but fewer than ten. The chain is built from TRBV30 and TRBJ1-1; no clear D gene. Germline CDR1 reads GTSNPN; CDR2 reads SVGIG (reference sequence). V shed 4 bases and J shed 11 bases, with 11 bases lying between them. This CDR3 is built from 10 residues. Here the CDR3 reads CAWIGYWAFF. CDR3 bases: TGTGCCTGGATAGGGTATTGGGCTTTCTTT.

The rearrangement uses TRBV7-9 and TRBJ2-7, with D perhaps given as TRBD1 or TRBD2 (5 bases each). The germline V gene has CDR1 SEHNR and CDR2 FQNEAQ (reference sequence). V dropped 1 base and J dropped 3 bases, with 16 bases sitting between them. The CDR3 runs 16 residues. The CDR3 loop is CASSLVGRGGSYEQYF. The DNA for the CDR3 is TGTGCCAGCAGCTTAGTAGGGCGTGGGGGAAGCTACGAGCAGTACTTC.

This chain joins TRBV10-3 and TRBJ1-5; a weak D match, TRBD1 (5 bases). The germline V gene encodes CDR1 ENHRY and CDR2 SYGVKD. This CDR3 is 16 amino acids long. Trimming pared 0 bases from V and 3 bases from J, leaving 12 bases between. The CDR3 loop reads CAISESRGPSNQPQHF. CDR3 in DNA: TGTGCCATCAGTGAGTCAAGGGGACCGTCCAATCAGCCCCAGCATTTT.

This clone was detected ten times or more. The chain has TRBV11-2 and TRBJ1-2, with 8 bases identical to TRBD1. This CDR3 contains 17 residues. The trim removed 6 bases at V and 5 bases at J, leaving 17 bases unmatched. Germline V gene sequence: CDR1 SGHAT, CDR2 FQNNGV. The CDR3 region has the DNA TGTGCCAGCAGTCCGCTTAGAGACAGGGGCCAGGGGTATGGCTACACCTTC. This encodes CASSPLRDRGQGYGYTF.